Sequencing of this TCR beta chain was carried out in a study of shared clonotypes between healthy human individuals. Study in general: Three plates were used per donor for CD4 naive, three for CD4 memory, two for CD8 naive and one for CD8 memory. Points from the study as a whole: A generally larger estimated richness was seen in naive subsets than in memory subsets. Researchers sampled blood only, noting tissue repertoires likely differ.

This clone was recorded only once. Antigen specificity is unknown. The authors split each subset's genomic DNA evenly across several immunoSEQ plates. TCRdb's table, derived via immunoSEQ multiplex PCR, lists solely in-frame clones and lacks some. This sample has roughly 2,500,000 clones; roughly 93% occur once, and the top ten carry about 0.34%. Trimming took 4 bases from V and 0 from J, leaving 15 bases between them. The CDR3 has 16 residues. CDR1 is SGHRS, CDR2 YFSETQ, per germline. The chain recombines TRBV5-1 with TRBJ2-3; D is unresolved. The clonotype was recovered from a man aged 18-30 years in good health. Some clones in this sample may be carry-over from other donors' samples. The sample taken for sequencing was naive CD4+ T cells from PBMCs. The sample's subset: CD45RA+ positively selected. DNA for the CDR3: TGCGCCAGCAGCACCCGGGCCTCCGGGAGCACAGATACGCAGTATTTT. Translating gives CASSTRASGSTDTQYF.